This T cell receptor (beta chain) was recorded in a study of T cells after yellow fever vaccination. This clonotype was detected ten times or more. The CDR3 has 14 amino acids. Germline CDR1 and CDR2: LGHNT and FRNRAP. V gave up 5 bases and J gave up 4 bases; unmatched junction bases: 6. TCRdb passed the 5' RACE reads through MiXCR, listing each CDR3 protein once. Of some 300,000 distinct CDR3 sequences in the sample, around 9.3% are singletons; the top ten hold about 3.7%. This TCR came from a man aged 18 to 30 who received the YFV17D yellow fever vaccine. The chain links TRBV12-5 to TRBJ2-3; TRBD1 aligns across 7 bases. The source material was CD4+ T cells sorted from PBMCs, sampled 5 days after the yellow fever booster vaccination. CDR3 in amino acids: CASGPPTGPDTQYF. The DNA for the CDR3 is TGTGCTAGTGGTCCTCCGACAGGGCCAGATACGCAGTATTTT.